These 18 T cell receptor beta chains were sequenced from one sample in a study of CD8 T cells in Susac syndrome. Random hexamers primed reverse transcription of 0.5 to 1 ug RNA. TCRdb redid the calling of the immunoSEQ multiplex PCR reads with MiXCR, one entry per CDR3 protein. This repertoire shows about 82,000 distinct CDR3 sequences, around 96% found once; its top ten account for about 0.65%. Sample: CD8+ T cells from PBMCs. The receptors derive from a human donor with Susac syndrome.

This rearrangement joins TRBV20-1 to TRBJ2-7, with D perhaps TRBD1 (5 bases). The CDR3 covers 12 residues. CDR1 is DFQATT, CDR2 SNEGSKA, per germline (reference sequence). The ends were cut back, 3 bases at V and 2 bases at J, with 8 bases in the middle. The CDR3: CSASGAPYEQYF. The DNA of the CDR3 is TGCAGTGCTAGTGGGGCCCCCTACGAGCAGTACTTC.

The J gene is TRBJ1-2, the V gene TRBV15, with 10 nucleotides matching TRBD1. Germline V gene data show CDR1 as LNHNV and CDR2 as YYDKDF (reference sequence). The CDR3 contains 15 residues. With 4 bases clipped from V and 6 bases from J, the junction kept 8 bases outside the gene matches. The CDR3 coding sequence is TGTGCCACCAGCAAACGACAGGGGGCTGTGAATGGCTACACCTTC. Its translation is CATSKRQGAVNGYTF.

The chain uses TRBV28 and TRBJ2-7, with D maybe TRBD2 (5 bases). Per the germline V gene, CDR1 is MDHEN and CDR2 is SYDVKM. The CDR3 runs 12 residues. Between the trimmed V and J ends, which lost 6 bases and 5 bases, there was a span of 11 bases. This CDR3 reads CASSPGIHEQYF. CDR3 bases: TGTGCCAGCAGCCCGGGGATCCACGAGCAGTACTTC.

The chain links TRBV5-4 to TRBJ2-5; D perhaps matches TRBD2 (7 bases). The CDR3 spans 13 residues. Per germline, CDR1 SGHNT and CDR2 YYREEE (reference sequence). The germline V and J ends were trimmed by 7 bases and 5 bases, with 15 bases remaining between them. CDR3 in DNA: TGTGCCAGCGGCGACAGGCGGGGGGAGACCCAGTACTTC. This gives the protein CASGDRRGETQYF.

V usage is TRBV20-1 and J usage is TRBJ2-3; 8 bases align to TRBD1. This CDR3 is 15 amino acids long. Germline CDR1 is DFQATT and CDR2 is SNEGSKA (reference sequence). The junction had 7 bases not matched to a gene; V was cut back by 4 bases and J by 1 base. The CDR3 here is CSATPDRGGTDTQYF. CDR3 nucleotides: TGCAGTGCTACCCCCGACAGGGGCGGCACAGATACGCAGTATTTT.

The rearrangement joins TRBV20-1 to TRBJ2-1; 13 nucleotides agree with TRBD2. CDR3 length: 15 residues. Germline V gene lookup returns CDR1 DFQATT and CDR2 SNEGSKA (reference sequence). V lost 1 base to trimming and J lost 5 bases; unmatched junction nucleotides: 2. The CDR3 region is CSARAGTSGNNEQFF. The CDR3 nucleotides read TGCAGTGCTAGAGCCGGGACTAGCGGGAACAATGAGCAGTTCTTC.

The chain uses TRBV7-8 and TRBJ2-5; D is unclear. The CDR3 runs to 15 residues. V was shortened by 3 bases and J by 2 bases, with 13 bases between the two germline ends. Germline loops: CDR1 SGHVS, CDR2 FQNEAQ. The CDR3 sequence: CASSLWGSIQETQYF. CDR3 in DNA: TGTGCCAGCAGCTTGTGGGGTAGTATTCAAGAGACCCAGTACTTC.

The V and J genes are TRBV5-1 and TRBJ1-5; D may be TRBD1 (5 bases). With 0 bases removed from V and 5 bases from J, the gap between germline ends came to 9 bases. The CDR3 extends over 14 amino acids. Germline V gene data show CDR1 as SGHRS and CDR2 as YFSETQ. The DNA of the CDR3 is TGCGCCAGCAGCTTGGTATCGGGACATCAGCCCCAGCATTTT. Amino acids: CASSLVSGHQPQHF.

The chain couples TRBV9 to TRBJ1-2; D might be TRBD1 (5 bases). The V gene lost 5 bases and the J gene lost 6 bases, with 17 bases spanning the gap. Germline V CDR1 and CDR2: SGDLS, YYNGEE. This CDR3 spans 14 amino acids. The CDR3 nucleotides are TGTGCCAGCAGAGTTTCTGGGACGGATCATGGCTACACCTTC. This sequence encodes CASRVSGTDHGYTF.

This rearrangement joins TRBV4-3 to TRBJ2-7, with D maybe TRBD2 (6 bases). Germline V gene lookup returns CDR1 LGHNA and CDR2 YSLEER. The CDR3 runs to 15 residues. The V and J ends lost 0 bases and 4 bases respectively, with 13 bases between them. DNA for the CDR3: TGCGCCAGCAGCCAAGAGAGGCAGGAGGGATACGAGCAGTACTTC. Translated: CASSQERQEGYEQYF.

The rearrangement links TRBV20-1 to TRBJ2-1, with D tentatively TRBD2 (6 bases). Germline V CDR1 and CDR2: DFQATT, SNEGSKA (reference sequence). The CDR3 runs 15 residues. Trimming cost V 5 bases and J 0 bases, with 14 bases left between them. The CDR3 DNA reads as TGCAGTGCTCCCTCAGCGGGTAGCTCCTACAATGAGCAGTTCTTC. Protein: CSAPSAGSSYNEQFF.

This CDR3 reads CSVLAGTYEQYF. The CDR3 region has the DNA TGCAGCGTGCTAGCGGGGACCTACGAGCAGTACTTC. V and J are TRBV29-1 and TRBJ2-7; 9 bases fit TRBD2. This CDR3 contains 12 residues. The germline CDR1 and CDR2 sequences are SQVTM and ANQGSEA. V gave up 6 bases and J gave up 2 bases; unmatched junction bases: 2.

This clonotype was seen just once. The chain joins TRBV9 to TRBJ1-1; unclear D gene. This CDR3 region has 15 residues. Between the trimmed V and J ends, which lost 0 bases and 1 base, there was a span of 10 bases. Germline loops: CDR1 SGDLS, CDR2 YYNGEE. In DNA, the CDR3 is TGTGCCAGCAGCGTAGCGGGCAACAGGAACACTGAAGCTTTCTTT. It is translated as CASSVAGNRNTEAFF. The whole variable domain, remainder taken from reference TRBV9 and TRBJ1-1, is DSGVTQTPKHLITATGQRVTLRCSPRSGDLSVYWYQQSLDQGLQFLIQYYNGEERAKGNILERFSAQQFPDLHSELNLSSLELGDSALYFCASSVAGNRNTEAFFGQGTRLTVV.

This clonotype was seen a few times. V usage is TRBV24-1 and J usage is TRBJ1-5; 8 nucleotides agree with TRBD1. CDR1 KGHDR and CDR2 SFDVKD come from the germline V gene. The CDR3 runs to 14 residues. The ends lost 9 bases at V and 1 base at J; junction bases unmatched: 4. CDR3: CATWTGYSNQPQHF. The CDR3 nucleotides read TGTGCCACCTGGACAGGGTACAGCAATCAGCCCCAGCATTTT.

CDR3 protein: CSVVLADEQYF. In nucleotides, the CDR3 is TGCAGCGTCGTCCTAGCTGACGAGCAGTACTTC. The gene calls are TRBV29-1 and TRBJ2-7; D perhaps matches TRBD2 (5 bases). Germline values: CDR1 SQVTM, CDR2 ANQGSEA. Trimming removed 6 bases from V and 5 bases from J, with 11 bases in between. The CDR3 extends over 11 amino acids.

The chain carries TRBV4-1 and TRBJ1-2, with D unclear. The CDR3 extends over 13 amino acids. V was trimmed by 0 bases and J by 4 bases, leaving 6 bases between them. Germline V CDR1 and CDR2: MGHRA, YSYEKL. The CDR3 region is CASSQEGSYGYTF. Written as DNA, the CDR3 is TGCGCCAGCAGCCAAGAAGGGTCCTATGGCTACACCTTC.

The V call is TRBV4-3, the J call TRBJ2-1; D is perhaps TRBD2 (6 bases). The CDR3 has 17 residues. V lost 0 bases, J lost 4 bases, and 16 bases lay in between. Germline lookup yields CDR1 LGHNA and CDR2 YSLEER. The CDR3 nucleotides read TGCGCCAGCAGCCAAGATCTAGGGGACTTACCTTACAATGAGCAGTTCTTC. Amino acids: CASSQDLGDLPYNEQFF.

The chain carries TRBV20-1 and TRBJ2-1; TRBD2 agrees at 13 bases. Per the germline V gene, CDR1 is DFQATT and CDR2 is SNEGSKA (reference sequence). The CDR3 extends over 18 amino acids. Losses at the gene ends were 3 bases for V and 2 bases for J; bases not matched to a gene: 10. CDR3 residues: CSARGLTSGGTTYNEQFF. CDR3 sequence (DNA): TGCAGTGCTAGGGGCCTGACTAGCGGGGGGACGACCTACAATGAGCAGTTCTTC.